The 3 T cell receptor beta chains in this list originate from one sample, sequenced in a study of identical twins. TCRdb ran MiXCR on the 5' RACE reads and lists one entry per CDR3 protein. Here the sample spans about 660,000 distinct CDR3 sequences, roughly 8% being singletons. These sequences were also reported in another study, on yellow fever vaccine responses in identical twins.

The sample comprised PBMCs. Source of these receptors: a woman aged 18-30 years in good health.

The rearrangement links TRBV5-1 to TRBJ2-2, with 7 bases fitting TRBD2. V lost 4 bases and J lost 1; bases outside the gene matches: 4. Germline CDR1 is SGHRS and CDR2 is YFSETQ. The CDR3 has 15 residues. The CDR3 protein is CASSRTRRNTGELFF. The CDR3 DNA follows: TGCGCCAGCAGCCGGACTAGAAGGAACACCGGGGAGCTGTTTTTT. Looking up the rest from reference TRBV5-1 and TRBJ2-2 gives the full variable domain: KAGVTQTPRYLIKTRGQQVTLSCSPISGHRSVSWYQQTPGQGLQFLFEYFSETQRNKGNFPGRFSGRQFSNSRSEMNVSTLELGDSALYLCASSRTRRNTGELFFGEGSRLTVL.

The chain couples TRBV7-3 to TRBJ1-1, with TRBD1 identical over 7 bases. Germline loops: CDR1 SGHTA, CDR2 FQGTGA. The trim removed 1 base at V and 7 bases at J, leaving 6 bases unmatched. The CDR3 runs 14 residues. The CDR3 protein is CASSLKGTDGEAFF. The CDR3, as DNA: TGTGCCAGCAGCTTAAAGGGGACAGACGGTGAAGCTTTCTTT.

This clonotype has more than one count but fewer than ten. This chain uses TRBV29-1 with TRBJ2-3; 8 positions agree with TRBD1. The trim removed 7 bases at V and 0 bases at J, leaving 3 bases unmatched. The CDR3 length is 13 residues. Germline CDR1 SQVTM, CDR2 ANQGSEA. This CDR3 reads CSAQGESTDTQYF. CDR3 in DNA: TGCAGCGCACAGGGGGAAAGCACAGATACGCAGTATTTT.